The entry below gives a single TCR beta chain sequence along with its context. The source of the sample is a study of blood T cell repertoires in COVID-19. At the level of the study: Whether acute or convalescent, the COVID-19 samples came from the United States, Italy and Spain.

Using immunoSEQ multiplex PCR, the repertoire was profiled, and TCRdb retains in-frame clones only, with some absent. The sample gives some 180,000 clones, about four fifths of which show up once; roughly a fifth is in the top ten. Germline assignment: CDR1 GTSNPN and CDR2 SVGIG (reference sequence). The CDR3 totals 13 residues. V was cut by 0 bases and J by 11 bases, with 14 bases left in between. This clonotype was obtained from a woman in her 70s who had recovered from COVID-19. The chain links TRBV30 to TRBJ1-5; D may be TRBD1 (5 bases). The material sequenced was peripheral blood. This chain's CDR3 is CAWSVRGGATQHF. The CDR3 coding sequence is TGTGCCTGGAGTGTACGGGGAGGGGCTACCCAGCATTTT.